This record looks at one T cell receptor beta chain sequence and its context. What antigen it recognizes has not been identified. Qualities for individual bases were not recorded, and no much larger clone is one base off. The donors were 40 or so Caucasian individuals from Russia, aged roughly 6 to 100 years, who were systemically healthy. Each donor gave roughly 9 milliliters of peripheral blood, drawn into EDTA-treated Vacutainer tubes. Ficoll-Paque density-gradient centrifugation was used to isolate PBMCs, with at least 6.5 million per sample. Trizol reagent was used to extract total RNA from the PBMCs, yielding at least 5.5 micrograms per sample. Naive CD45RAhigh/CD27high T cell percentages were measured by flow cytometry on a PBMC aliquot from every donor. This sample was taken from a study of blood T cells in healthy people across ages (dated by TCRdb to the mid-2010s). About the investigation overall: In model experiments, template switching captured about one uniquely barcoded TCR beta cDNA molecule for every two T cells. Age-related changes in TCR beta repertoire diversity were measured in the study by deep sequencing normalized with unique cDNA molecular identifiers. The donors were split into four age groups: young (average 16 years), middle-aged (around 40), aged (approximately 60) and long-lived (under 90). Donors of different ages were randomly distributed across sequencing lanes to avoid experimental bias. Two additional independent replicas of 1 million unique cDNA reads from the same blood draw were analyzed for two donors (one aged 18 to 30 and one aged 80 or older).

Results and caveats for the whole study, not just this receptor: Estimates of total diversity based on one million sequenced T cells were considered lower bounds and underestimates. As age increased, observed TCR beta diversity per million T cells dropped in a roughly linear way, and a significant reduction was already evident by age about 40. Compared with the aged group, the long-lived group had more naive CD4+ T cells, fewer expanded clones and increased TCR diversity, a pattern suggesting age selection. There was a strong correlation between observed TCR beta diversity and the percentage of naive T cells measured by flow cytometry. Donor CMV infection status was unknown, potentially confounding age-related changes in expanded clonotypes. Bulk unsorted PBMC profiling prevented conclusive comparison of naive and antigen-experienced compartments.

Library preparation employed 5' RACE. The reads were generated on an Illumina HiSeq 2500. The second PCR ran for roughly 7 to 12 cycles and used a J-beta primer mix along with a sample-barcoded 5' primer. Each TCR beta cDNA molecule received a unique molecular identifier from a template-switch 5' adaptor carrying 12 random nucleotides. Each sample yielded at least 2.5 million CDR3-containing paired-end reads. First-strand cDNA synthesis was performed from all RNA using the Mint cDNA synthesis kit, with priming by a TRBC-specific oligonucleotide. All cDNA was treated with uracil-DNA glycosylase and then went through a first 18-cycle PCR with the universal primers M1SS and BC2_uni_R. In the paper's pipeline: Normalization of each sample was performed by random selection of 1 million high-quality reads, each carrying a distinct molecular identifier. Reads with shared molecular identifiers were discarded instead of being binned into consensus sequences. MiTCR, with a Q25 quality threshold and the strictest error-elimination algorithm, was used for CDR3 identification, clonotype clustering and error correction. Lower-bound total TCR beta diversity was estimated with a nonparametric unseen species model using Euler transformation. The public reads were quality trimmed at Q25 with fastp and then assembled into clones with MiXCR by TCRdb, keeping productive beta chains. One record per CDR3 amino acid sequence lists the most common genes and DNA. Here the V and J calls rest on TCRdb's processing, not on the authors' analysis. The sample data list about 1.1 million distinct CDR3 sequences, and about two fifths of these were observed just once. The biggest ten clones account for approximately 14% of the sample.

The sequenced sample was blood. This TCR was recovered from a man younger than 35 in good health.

Here is the DNA: TGTGCCAGCAGGAGGGACAGATATAGCAATCAGCCCCAGCATTTT. Its translation is CASRRDRYSNQPQHF. The V gene is TRBV2 and the J gene is TRBJ1-5; 7 nucleotides in the junction match TRBD1. Unmatched junction bases come to 5, with V trimmed by 6 bases and J by 0 bases. From the cysteine through the phenylalanine, the CDR3 covers 15 amino acids. Here the CDR3 DNA is all that survives: 45 bases in frame from base 1. CDR1 and CDR2, looked up from the germline V gene, are SNHLY and FYNNEI.